Listed here are 24 T cell receptor beta chains from one sample, sequenced in a study of T cell responses to AZD1222 COVID-19 vaccine. Using immunoSEQ multiplex PCR, the repertoire was profiled, and TCRdb retains in-frame clones only, with some absent. The sample shows 150,000 to 200,000 clones, 92% of them seen only once. This sample comprised peripheral blood, obtained 28 days after the second AZD1222 dose. The receptors were sampled from an adult who received the AZD1222 COVID-19 vaccine.

This chain joins TRBV24-1 and TRBJ2-5; maybe TRBD2 (5 bases). CDR3 size: 12 residues. V gave up 2 bases and J gave up 7 bases, with 7 bases separating them. Per germline, CDR1 KGHDR and CDR2 SFDVKD. The CDR3 loop is CATSDSRGTQYF. CDR3 coding DNA: TGTGCCACCAGTGATTCCCGGGGGACCCAGTACTTC.

The chain joins TRBV20-1 to TRBJ1-6; the D is unclear. V dropped 3 bases and J dropped 5 bases, with 11 bases sitting between them. The germline V gene has CDR1 DFQATT and CDR2 SNEGSKA (reference sequence). The CDR3 contains 14 residues. CDR3 sequence reads: CSASSGSHNSPLHF. The CDR3 DNA reads as TGCAGTGCTAGTTCGGGGTCCCATAATTCACCCCTCCACTTT.

The CDR3 coding sequence is TGTGCCAGCAAGGGACAGACTTTCTATGGCTACACCTTC. Translation: CASKGQTFYGYTF. The chain joins TRBV25-1 to TRBJ1-2; TRBD1 agrees at 7 bases. Per the germline V gene, CDR1 is MGHDK and CDR2 is SYGVNS. The CDR3 totals 13 residues. Germline trimming cut 7 bases from V and 4 bases from J; bases unmatched to any gene: 6.

This clone came up once. The chain employs TRBV11-2 and TRBJ2-1; 9 bases match TRBD2. Trimming removed 5 bases from V and 3 bases from J; junction bases left unmatched: 14. The germline gives CDR1 SGHAT, CDR2 FQNNGV. The CDR3 is 18 amino acids. The CDR3 nucleotides are TGTGCCAGCAGCCCCCGGGCTAGCGGGGTGCCATTCTACAATGAGCAGTTCTTC. It yields the protein CASSPRASGVPFYNEQFF.

This chain uses TRBV7-2 with TRBJ1-2; D may be TRBD1 (5 bases). The CDR3 totals 13 residues. Germline V gene sequence: CDR1 SGHTA, CDR2 FQGNSA. Trimming removed 4 bases at V and 4 bases at J, with 10 bases between. The DNA for the CDR3 is TGTGCCAGCAGCTACGGGACGGTCTATGGCTACACCTTC. Encoded protein: CASSYGTVYGYTF.

V gene TRBV28 combines with J gene TRBJ1-5; no clear D. V gave up 8 bases and J gave up 2 bases, with 13 bases separating them. The CDR3 consists of 14 residues. CDR1 is MDHEN, CDR2 SYDVKM, per germline. CDR3 amino acids: CASVDPRGNQPQHF. The CDR3 DNA reads as TGTGCCAGCGTGGACCCTAGAGGCAATCAGCCCCAGCATTTT. Using reference TRBV28 and TRBJ1-5 for the parts outside the CDR3, the full variable domain is DVKVTQSSRYLVKRTGEKVFLECVQDMDHENMFWYRQDPGLGLRLIYFSYDVKMKEKGDIPEGYSVSREKKERFSLILESASTNQTSMYLCASVDPRGNQPQHFGDGTRLSIL.

The chain is built from TRBV6-6 and TRBJ1-4; D is ambiguous. The ends were cut back, 2 bases at V and 4 bases at J, with 2 bases in the middle. The CDR3 spans 12 residues. The V gene's germline CDR1 is MNHNY and CDR2 SVGAGI (reference sequence). For the CDR3, the DNA is TGTGCCAGCAGTTACAATAATGAAAAACTGTTTTTT. Its protein is CASSYNNEKLFF.

CDR3 bases: TGTGCCAGCAGCTTAGCCCGGGACAGACCTGAAAAACTGTTTTTT. Protein: CASSLARDRPEKLFF. The J gene is TRBJ1-4, the V gene TRBV7-2; 7 bases align to TRBD1. Per germline, CDR1 SGHTA and CDR2 FQGNSA. The CDR3 contains 15 residues. V was clipped by 0 bases and J by 7 bases; unmatched bases: 5.

The chain has TRBV30 and TRBJ2-2; D remains unclear. V was cut by 1 base and J by 5 bases, with 8 bases left in between. This CDR3 has 13 amino acids. Germline-derived CDR1 and CDR2 are GTSNPN and SVGIG (reference sequence). The CDR3, as DNA: TGTGCCTGGAGTGGGGCCGTTACCGGGGAGCTGTTTTTT. Translation gives CAWSGAVTGELFF.

This rearrangement joins TRBV6-5 to TRBJ2-4; 8 bases map to TRBD1. Germline CDR1 and CDR2: MNHEY and SVGAGI. The CDR3 spans 15 residues. J gave up 0 bases and V 6 bases, and 4 bases lay outside the gene matches. As DNA, the CDR3 is TGTGCCAGCAGCCAGACAGGGGTAGCCAAAAACATTCAGTACTTC. The encoded protein is CASSQTGVAKNIQYF.

The V call is TRBV3-1 (or the pseudogene TRBV3-2), the J call TRBJ2-7, with D uncertain. V was shortened by 4 bases and J by 6 bases, with 13 bases between the two germline ends. The CDR3 covers 13 residues. Germline CDR1 LGHDT, CDR2 YNNKEL (reference sequence). This CDR3 reads CASSPSWSGEQYF. The CDR3 bases are TGTGCCAGCAGCCCTAGTTGGTCAGGCGAGCAGTACTTC.

This chain links TRBV4-1 with TRBJ1-1, with D maybe TRBD1 (6 bases). V gave up 3 bases and J gave up 3 bases, with 8 bases separating them. Looked up from germline, CDR1 is MGHRA and CDR2 is YSYEKL. The CDR3 is made up of 13 amino acids. DNA for the CDR3: TGCGCCAGCAGCCAGGGGGCGGACACTGAAGCTTTCTTT. Translation gives CASSQGADTEAFF.

This clone was seen a handful of times. The chain combines TRBV7-9 with TRBJ2-2, with D hard to call. V lost 1 base and J 4 bases, leaving 10 bases between the germline ends. The germline V gene encodes CDR1 SEHNR and CDR2 FQNEAQ (reference sequence). The CDR3 sequence is 15 residues long. As DNA, the CDR3 is TGTGCCAGCAGCTTAGGCAGAGTGGCCACCGGGGAGCTGTTTTTT. It is translated as CASSLGRVATGELFF.

This clone was seen just once. The chain employs TRBV28 and TRBJ2-7, with D perhaps matching TRBD1 (6 bases). Trimming cost V 3 bases and J 2 bases, with 14 bases left between them. The germline V gene has CDR1 MDHEN and CDR2 SYDVKM. The CDR3 is 15 residues long. DNA for the CDR3: TGTGCCAGCAGTTTGGGGGCTAGTGGTCCCTACGAGCAGTACTTC. This encodes CASSLGASGPYEQYF.

The genes are TRBV30 and TRBJ2-7; TRBD1 might be the D (6 bases). CDR1 GTSNPN and CDR2 SVGIG come from the germline V gene (reference sequence). V was shortened by 3 bases and J by 1 base, with 16 bases between the two germline ends. The CDR3 has 15 residues. The CDR3 spells CAWSSTGRLSYEQYF. The CDR3 region has the DNA TGTGCCTGGAGCTCAACAGGGAGATTATCCTACGAGCAGTACTTC. Looking up the rest from reference TRBV30 and TRBJ2-7 gives the full variable domain: SQTIHQWPATLVQPVGSPLSLECTVEGTSNPNLYWYRQAAGRGLQLLFYSVGIGQISSEVPQNLSASRPQDRQFILSSKKLLLSDSGFYLCAWSSTGRLSYEQYFGPGTRLTVT.

The chain carries TRBV7-8 and TRBJ1-2; D possibly corresponds to TRBD1 (6 bases). This CDR3 is 15 amino acids long. The germline V and J ends were trimmed by 4 bases and 6 bases, with 18 bases remaining between them. CDR1 and CDR2 from the germline V gene are SGHVS and FQNEAQ. CDR3 in amino acids: CASSSRLQGRNGYTF. In DNA form, the CDR3 reads TGTGCCAGCAGCTCGAGACTACAGGGTCGGAATGGCTACACCTTC.

This chain uses TRBV5-8 with TRBJ2-7; D perhaps matches TRBD2 (7 bases). V shed 4 bases and J shed 3 bases, with 20 bases lying between them. Per the germline V gene, CDR1 is SGHTS and CDR2 is YDEGEE. The CDR3 spans 16 residues. CDR3 in amino acids: CASSVGGLAVSYEQYF. For the CDR3, the DNA is TGTGCCAGCAGCGTGGGGGGGCTAGCGGTAAGCTACGAGCAGTACTTC. The full variable domain, in which reference TRBV5-8 and TRBJ2-7 provide the parts outside the CDR3, is EAGVTQSPTHLIKTRGQQATLRCSPISGHTSVYWYQQALGLGLQFLLWYDEGEERNRGNFPPRFSGRQFPNYSSELNVNALELEDSALYLCASSVGGLAVSYEQYFGPGTRLTVT.

The CDR3 bases are TGTGCCAGCAGCTTAGGAGGCCGACTAACCTACAATGAGCAGTTCTTC. Its protein product is CASSLGGRLTYNEQFF. This chain links TRBV7-2 with TRBJ2-1; tentatively, D is TRBD2 (5 bases). Germline V gene lookup returns CDR1 SGHTA and CDR2 FQGNSA. This CDR3 has 16 residues. The V end lost 1 base, the J end lost 2 bases, and 12 bases lay between the germline ends.

This chain links TRBV4-2 with TRBJ2-7, with D unclear. Germline V gives CDR1 LGHNA, CDR2 YNFKEQ. The V gene lost 0 bases and the J gene lost 0 bases, with 18 bases spanning the gap. The CDR3 extends over 18 amino acids. CDR3 residues: CASSQEGAGQESSYEQYF. CDR3 nucleotide sequence: TGTGCCAGCAGCCAAGAGGGCGCCGGGCAGGAGAGCTCCTACGAGCAGTACTTC.

V gene TRBV18 combines with J gene TRBJ1-1, with TRBD1 matching 10 bases. The germline CDR1 and CDR2 sequences are KGHSH and LQKENI. Trimming removed 5 bases from V and 4 bases from J; junction bases left unmatched: 4. The CDR3 loop spans 14 amino acids. The CDR3 loop is CASSVGQGSTEAFF. CDR3 DNA sequence: TGTGCCAGCTCAGTGGGACAGGGGTCCACTGAAGCTTTCTTT.

The chain couples TRBV4-1 to TRBJ2-7; TRBD2 might be the D (6 bases). Deletions cut 4 bases from V and 6 bases from J, with 16 bases between. This CDR3 has 14 amino acids. Germline CDR1 and CDR2: MGHRA and YSYEKL. CDR3 in amino acids: CASSPGTGDFEQYF. The CDR3 coding sequence is TGCGCCAGCAGCCCCGGGACGGGGGACTTCGAGCAGTACTTC.

The J gene is TRBJ1-1, the V gene TRBV19; no definite D call. CDR1 and CDR2 from the germline V gene are LNHDA and SQIVND (reference sequence). CDR3 length: 10 residues. Trimming cost V 8 bases and J 5 bases, with 6 bases left between them. For the CDR3, the DNA is TGTGCCAGTTCTGGGACTGAAGCTTTCTTT. It codes for CASSGTEAFF. The complete variable domain, with remaining parts taken from reference TRBV19 and TRBJ1-1, reads DGGITQSPKYLFRKEGQNVTLSCEQNLNHDAMYWYRQDPGQGLRLIYYSQIVNDFQKGDIAEGYSVSREKKESFPLTVTSAQKNPTAFYLCASSGTEAFFGQGTRLTVV.

V gene TRBV7-2 combines with J gene TRBJ2-7; 14 nucleotides match TRBD2. Germline CDR1 reads SGHTA; CDR2 reads FQGNSA. The CDR3 is 15 residues long. J lost 4 bases, V lost 1 base, and 0 bases had no gene match. In DNA, the CDR3 is TGTGCCAGCAGCTTAGGACTAGCGGGAGGGTACGAGCAGTACTTC. Translating it yields CASSLGLAGGYEQYF.

V and J are TRBV5-1 and TRBJ1-2; 7 positions agree with TRBD1. Germline V gene data show CDR1 as SGHRS and CDR2 as YFSETQ. This CDR3 contains 14 residues. V lost 0 bases to trimming and J lost 6 bases; unmatched junction nucleotides: 5. The CDR3 region has the DNA TGCGCCAGCAGCTTGGATGGGAGGGGGCATGGCTACACCTTC. Its translation: CASSLDGRGHGYTF.